This T cell receptor beta chain came from a study of T cell responses to AZD1222 COVID-19 vaccine. Study results and limitations: The CD4 TCRs associated with vaccination extended across spike and predominated at 160-218 and 743-854.

Profiled with immunoSEQ multiplex PCR; TCRdb holds only in-frame clones, not every one. The sample consists of approximately 100,000 clones, 70% to 90% of them appearing once. Trimming stripped 7 bases from V and 0 bases from J, with 9 bases between. The CDR3 is 13 amino acids. Remarks on this clone: Antigen specificity is unknown.

The receptor was derived from an adult who received the AZD1222 COVID-19 vaccine. Source: peripheral blood, taken 28 days after the second AZD1222 dose. V is TRBV12-3 or TRBV12-4 and J is TRBJ1-2; no clear D gene. This chain's CDR3 is CASTDGPNYGYTF. Written as DNA, the CDR3 is TGTGCCAGCACCGACGGGCCTAACTATGGCTACACCTTC.